This TCR beta chain comes out of a study of T cells in Graves' hyperthyroidism and ophthalmopathy. Study at large: Peripheral blood was drawn at first diagnosis, prior to all treatment.

This clonotype was seen at least ten times. Its specificity is not known. CDR3 length: 15 residues. The junction had 4 bases not matched to a gene; V was cut back by 2 bases and J by 7 bases. Orbital computed tomography, thyroid ultrasound, serum thyroxine and TRAb, and clinical symptoms together informed the diagnoses. Amplified TCR beta CDR3 regions came from RNA transcripts. Initially, a first-round RT-PCR of the TCR CDR3 employed the HTBI primer set. TCRdb passed the multiplex PCR reads through MiXCR, listing each CDR3 protein once. Of 450,000 to 600,000 distinct CDR3 sequences in the sample, around 15% were seen once. Study observations and caveats: Peripheral blood also featured most of the thyroid clonotypes expanded above 0.001.

The source material was blood. The chain employs TRBV12-3 or TRBV12-4 and TRBJ2-1, with 11 bases fitting TRBD2. The receptor was derived from a woman aged 40 to 49 with Graves' hyperthyroidism. The CDR3 sequence is CASSLRLAGLNEQFF. The CDR3 bases are TGTGCCAGCAGTTTACGACTAGCGGGACTGAATGAGCAGTTCTTC.